The present T cell receptor (beta chain) was sequenced within a study of human T cells and chemical hapten exposure. Study information: Patch tests applied 0.01% DPC to the upper back, read at 6 days. TCR yields differed between samples (mainly from small differences in pooled library volume).

This clonotype was observed a few times. The target antigen is unknown. TCRdb re-called the RACE reads through MiXCR, storing one row per CDR3 protein. This table has about 84,000 distinct CDR3 sequences, roughly 10% appearing once. Points from the study as a whole: Patch test score rose with PT1 expanded TCRs, significant at 8, 16, 32, not 4.

The CDR3 is 13 residues long. Germline values: CDR1 MGHDK, CDR2 SYGVNS. Time point noted: patch test 3, about 24 weeks after DPC sensitization. Regarding treatment: therapeutic diphenylcyclopropenone sensitization with weekly scalp DPC. The template was total RNA from unfractionated whole blood. The chain recombines TRBV25-1 with TRBJ1-6, with a tentative D call TRBD1 (5 bases). This TCR was recovered from a woman between 45 and 65 years old with alopecia areata. Some clones in this sample may be carry-over from other donors' samples. Source: whole blood, taken in connection with sensitization to the hapten diphenylcyclopropenone (DPC). CDR3 sequence: CVTQDTNNSPLHF. CDR3 coding DNA: TGTGTCACACAGGACACGAATAATTCACCCCTCCACTTT. The variable domain in full, with the rest retrieved from reference TRBV25-1 and TRBJ1-6, is EADIYQTPRYLVIGTGKKITLECSQTMGHDKMYWYQQDPGMELHLIHYSYGVNSTEKGDLSSESTVSRIRTEHFPLTLESARPSHTSQYLCVTQDTNNSPLHFGNGTRLTVT.